The next 29 T cell receptor beta chains were all read from a single sample in a study of shared clonotypes between healthy human individuals. This table comes from immunoSEQ multiplex PCR, and its TCRdb copy is limited to in-frame clones, with some not included. The sample holds 530,000 or so clones, about 79% seen once. Material: PBMCs. The receptor set was obtained from a woman aged 35 to 49 in good health. Some clones in this sample may be carry-over from other donors' samples.

There are a few counts of this clone. The chain is built from TRBV6-5 and TRBJ1-3; D might be TRBD1 (6 bases). The CDR3 consists of 15 residues. CDR1 is MNHEY and CDR2 is SVGAGI in the germline V gene. Trimming left V 5 bases short and J 0 bases short, with 11 bases between. As DNA, the CDR3 is TGTGCCAGCAGTCGACAGGCCAGCTCTGGAAACACCATATATTTT. This codes for CASSRQASSGNTIYF.

This chain joins TRBV7-8 and TRBJ1-2, with 9 positions matching TRBD1. The ends lost 4 bases at V and 7 bases at J; junction bases unmatched: 10. Germline CDR1 SGHVS, CDR2 FQNEAQ. This CDR3 has 15 amino acids. CDR3 residues: CASSSSPGTGTGYTF. In DNA, the CDR3 is TGTGCCAGCAGCTCAAGTCCCGGGACAGGGACTGGCTACACCTTC.

The chain recombines TRBV6-6 with TRBJ2-5; D is ambiguous. Germline V gene lookup returns CDR1 MNHNY and CDR2 SVGAGI (reference sequence). The CDR3 contains 14 residues. V dropped 0 bases and J dropped 5 bases, with 10 bases sitting between them. The CDR3 is CASSYSKKAETQYF. In nucleotides, the CDR3 is TGTGCCAGCAGTTACTCGAAGAAGGCTGAGACCCAGTACTTC.

This chain uses TRBV19 with TRBJ2-4; D remains unclear. The V gene lost 3 bases and the J gene lost 8 bases, with 20 bases spanning the gap. This CDR3 is 16 amino acids long. Germline loops: CDR1 LNHDA, CDR2 SQIVND (reference sequence). This CDR3 is CASSIRAGAAGYIQYF. The DNA for the CDR3 is TGTGCCAGTAGTATTCGAGCCGGTGCAGCTGGATACATTCAGTACTTC.

The table lists this clone with a count of one. This sequence joins TRBV2 and TRBJ1-1; D uncertain. V lost 4 bases, J lost 3 bases, and 12 bases lay in between. This CDR3 comprises 14 residues. CDR1 and CDR2 (germline): SNHLY, FYNNEI. The CDR3 DNA sequence: TGTGCCAGCAGTGTAGCGGGGAGGTACACTGAAGCTTTCTTT. Amino acids: CASSVAGRYTEAFF.

The rearrangement uses TRBV5-6 and TRBJ1-2; maybe TRBD1 (6 bases). V gave up 0 bases and J gave up 4 bases, with 10 bases separating them. The CDR3 length is 14 residues. Per the germline V gene, CDR1 is SGHDT and CDR2 is YYEEEE. Here the CDR3 reads CASSLGGRGYGYTF. The CDR3 DNA sequence: TGTGCCAGCAGCTTGGGTGGCAGGGGCTATGGCTACACCTTC.

The chain couples TRBV7-9 to TRBJ1-2; 7 bases fit TRBD1. CDR3 length: 15 amino acids. CDR1 is SEHNR and CDR2 is FQNEAQ in the germline V gene (reference sequence). V shed 7 bases and J 5 bases; nucleotides not matched to a gene: 13. CDR3 sequence reads: CASNYNGDSLYGYTF. CDR3 in DNA: TGTGCCAGCAACTATAATGGGGACAGTCTATATGGCTACACCTTC.

This clone was seen repeatedly, ten times or more. V is TRBV7-9 and J is TRBJ1-4; D unclear. CDR1 and CDR2 (germline): SEHNR, FQNEAQ (reference sequence). There are 12 residues in the CDR3. The ends were cut back, 1 base at V and 10 bases at J, with 7 bases in the middle. This chain's CDR3 is CASSLEVGKLFF. CDR3 coding DNA: TGTGCCAGCAGCTTAGAGGTTGGAAAACTGTTTTTT.

V is TRBV25-1 and J is TRBJ1-5, with D unresolved. CDR3 size: 14 residues. The germline V gene encodes CDR1 MGHDK and CDR2 SYGVNS. Trimming pared 1 base from V and 2 bases from J, leaving 6 bases between. The CDR3: CASSESGGNQPQHF. CDR3 sequence (DNA): TGTGCCAGCAGTGAATCCGGAGGCAATCAGCCCCAGCATTTT.

A single count supports this clone. The J gene is TRBJ1-2, the V gene TRBV9; the D gene is possibly TRBD1 (5 bases). Germline V gene lookup returns CDR1 SGDLS and CDR2 YYNGEE. CDR3 length: 18 amino acids. V was cut by 0 bases and J by 7 bases, with 25 bases left in between. In DNA, the CDR3 is TGTGCCAGCAGCGTAGCCCCCTTTGGGGAAGGGGACGGGGGTGGCTACACCTTC. This codes for CASSVAPFGEGDGGGYTF.

The V call is TRBV5-4, the J call TRBJ2-1; 9 nucleotides match TRBD2. This CDR3 has 16 amino acids. The V segment lost 4 bases and the J segment 4 bases; nucleotides outside the gene matches: 9. Germline CDR1 SGHNT, CDR2 YYREEE (reference sequence). The CDR3, as DNA: TGTGCCAGCAGCCCGCCGTCGGCGGGGGGGTACAATGAGCAGTTCTTC. This encodes CASSPPSAGGYNEQFF.

The gene calls are TRBV5-1 and TRBJ2-5; no clear D. Germline V gene lookup returns CDR1 SGHRS and CDR2 YFSETQ. CDR3 size: 13 residues. The V gene lost 1 base and the J gene lost 3 bases, with 7 bases spanning the gap. CDR3 protein: CASSLLGKETQYF. The CDR3, as DNA: TGCGCCAGCAGCTTGCTGGGAAAAGAGACCCAGTACTTC.

The V call is TRBV4-1, the J call TRBJ2-3, with TRBD2 identical over 10 bases. After removal of 4 bases from V and 3 bases from J, the junction contained 7 bases not matched to a gene. Germline V CDR1 and CDR2: MGHRA, YSYEKL. The CDR3 consists of 16 residues. CDR3 region: CASSPHLAGATDTQYF. For the CDR3, the DNA is TGCGCCAGCAGCCCACACCTAGCGGGAGCGACAGATACGCAGTATTTT.

The chain couples TRBV15 to TRBJ1-5; no reliable D call. CDR3 length: 17 residues. Trimming removed 4 bases at V and 3 bases at J, with 19 bases between. Germline loops: CDR1 LNHNV, CDR2 YYDKDF (reference sequence). Here the CDR3 DNA reads TGTGCCACCAGCACGTCCCGGAGAACCAGATACAATCAGCCCCAGCATTTT. Protein: CATSTSRRTRYNQPQHF.

This clone was seen only a few times. The chain employs TRBV29-1 and TRBJ2-7; 8 bases map to TRBD2. The CDR3 runs 12 residues. Per germline, CDR1 SQVTM and CDR2 ANQGSEA. Trimming cost V 6 bases and J 3 bases; bases outside gene matches: 4. The CDR3 DNA reads TGCAGCGTGCGGGGGGTAGGCTACGAGCAGTACTTC. It codes for CSVRGVGYEQYF.

This chain joins TRBV29-1 and TRBJ1-2; perhaps TRBD1 as D (5 bases). CDR1 SQVTM and CDR2 ANQGSEA come from the germline V gene. V lost 6 bases and J 5 bases, leaving 16 bases between the germline ends. The CDR3 extends over 13 amino acids. The CDR3 loop is CSVPGTSEYGYTF. The DNA of the CDR3 is TGCAGCGTCCCCGGGACCTCAGAGTATGGCTACACCTTC.

The gene calls are TRBV5-1 and TRBJ2-5; 7 bases fit TRBD1. V lost 4 bases, J lost 1 base, and 4 bases stayed unmatched. The CDR3 totals 14 residues. CDR1 is SGHRS, CDR2 YFSETQ, per germline. CDR3 coding DNA: TGCGCCAGCAGCCAGGGACAGTCCCAAGAGACCCAGTACTTC. Encoded protein: CASSQGQSQETQYF.

V gene TRBV2 combines with J gene TRBJ2-2, with a weak D call TRBD1 (5 bases). V shed 4 bases and J shed 5 bases, with 11 bases lying between them. The CDR3 is 14 amino acids. CDR1 is SNHLY, CDR2 FYNNEI, per germline. CDR3 bases: TGTGCCAGCAGTGCTAGACAGACTACCGGGGAGCTGTTTTTT. It specifies CASSARQTTGELFF.

The chain's CDR3 is CASSATTGGPSIEQFF. CDR3 nucleotides: TGTGCCAGCAGTGCTACGACAGGGGGCCCCTCCATTGAGCAGTTCTTC. This sequence joins TRBV25-1 and TRBJ2-1; 10 bases are a match to TRBD1. This CDR3 contains 16 residues. Germline CDR1 is MGHDK and CDR2 is SYGVNS. Germline trimming cut 4 bases from V and 9 bases from J; bases unmatched to any gene: 12.

The rearrangement joins TRBV28 to TRBJ1-2; no definite D call. The CDR3 is 14 amino acids. The V gene's germline CDR1 is MDHEN and CDR2 SYDVKM. Trimming removed 7 bases from V and 6 bases from J, with 18 bases in between. The CDR3 bases are TGTGCCAGCAAGGGTCAAGTGATGCTAAATGGCTACACCTTC. Translated, it gives CASKGQVMLNGYTF.

This clone was picked up many times. This chain uses TRBV9 with TRBJ2-7; D is perhaps TRBD2 (6 bases). The V gene lost 2 bases and the J gene lost 0 bases, with 9 bases spanning the gap. The CDR3 has 14 amino acids. Germline assignment: CDR1 SGDLS and CDR2 YYNGEE. The CDR3 coding sequence is TGTGCCAGCAGCGTCTCTAGCGCCTCCTACGAGCAGTACTTC. It codes for CASSVSSASYEQYF.

This clone has just a few counts. J is TRBJ2-5 and V is TRBV4-2, with 14 nucleotides matching TRBD2. There are 16 residues in the CDR3. The trim removed 3 bases at V and 4 bases at J, leaving 4 bases unmatched. Germline-derived CDR1 and CDR2 are LGHNA and YNFKEQ. This chain's CDR3 is CASSHGLAGGGETQYF. CDR3 in DNA: TGTGCCAGCAGCCACGGACTAGCGGGAGGAGGAGAGACCCAGTACTTC.

The CDR3: CAIGDRANTGELFF. The CDR3 DNA follows: TGTGCCATTGGGGACAGGGCGAACACCGGGGAGCTGTTTTTT. The V gene is TRBV6-1, the J gene TRBJ2-2, with 9 bases lining up with TRBD1. V gave up 10 bases and J gave up 0 bases; unmatched junction bases: 3. Germline assignment: CDR1 MNHNS and CDR2 SASEGT. CDR3 size: 14 residues.

The rearrangement links TRBV28 to TRBJ2-5, with TRBD2 matching over 7 bases. There are 13 residues in the CDR3. From germline, CDR1 is MDHEN and CDR2 SYDVKM. V shed 4 bases, J shed 8 bases, and the junction held 7 bases outside the gene matches. The CDR3 DNA is TGTGCCAGCAGTTCTCGGGGGGAAGCAACCCAGTACTTC. Translation: CASSSRGEATQYF. The full variable domain, with the rest looked up from reference TRBV28 and TRBJ2-5, is DVKVTQSSRYLVKRTGEKVFLECVQDMDHENMFWYRQDPGLGLRLIYFSYDVKMKEKGDIPEGYSVSREKKERFSLILESASTNQTSMYLCASSSRGEATQYFGPGTRLLVL.

There are a few counts of this clone. The rearrangement uses TRBV9 and TRBJ1-5; D unresolved. This CDR3 spans 16 amino acids. The germline V gene encodes CDR1 SGDLS and CDR2 YYNGEE. V lost 0 bases to trimming and J lost 0 bases, with 10 bases between them. CDR3 nucleotide sequence: TGTGCCAGCAGCGTAGATGCGGGTCTTAGCAATCAGCCCCAGCATTTT. Translation gives CASSVDAGLSNQPQHF. Variable domain in full (rest from reference TRBV9 and TRBJ1-5): DSGVTQTPKHLITATGQRVTLRCSPRSGDLSVYWYQQSLDQGLQFLIQYYNGEERAKGNILERFSAQQFPDLHSELNLSSLELGDSALYFCASSVDAGLSNQPQHFGDGTRLSIL.

The chain combines TRBV19 with TRBJ2-5; 10 bases map to TRBD2. Germline CDR1 and CDR2: LNHDA and SQIVND (reference sequence). CDR3 length: 13 amino acids. V trimming: 6 bases; J trimming: 5 bases; junction bases outside the gene matches: 3. Written as DNA, the CDR3 is TGTGCCAGTAGCCTAGCGGGAGTGGAGACCCAGTACTTC. It codes for CASSLAGVETQYF. The entire variable domain, with the rest obtained from reference TRBV19 and TRBJ2-5, is as follows: DGGITQSPKYLFRKEGQNVTLSCEQNLNHDAMYWYRQDPGQGLRLIYYSQIVNDFQKGDIAEGYSVSREKKESFPLTVTSAQKNPTAFYLCASSLAGVETQYFGPGTRLLVL.

This chain joins TRBV7-9 and TRBJ2-7; a weak D match, TRBD2 (6 bases). V dropped 5 bases and J dropped 2 bases, with 13 bases sitting between them. The CDR3 sequence is 14 residues long. The germline CDR1 and CDR2 sequences are SEHNR and FQNEAQ (reference sequence). The chain's CDR3 is CASSPGEFTYEQYF. The CDR3 nucleotides read TGTGCCAGCAGCCCGGGGGAATTCACCTACGAGCAGTACTTC.

Concerning this clone: This sequence is one base from a far larger clone and is likely a read error. Different DNA sequences within this sample yield the same CDR3. The genes are TRBV7-9 and TRBJ2-6; perhaps TRBD1 as D (5 bases). The CDR3 has 15 residues. The germline V gene has CDR1 SEHNR and CDR2 FQNEAQ (reference sequence). CDR3: CASSLVLSGANVLTF. In DNA, the CDR3 is TGTGCCAGCAGCTTAGTGCTCTCTGGGGCCAACGTCCTGACCTTC.

The CDR3 spells CASSSGGRADTQYF. The DNA of the CDR3 is TGTGCCAGCAGTTCCGGGGGGAGGGCAGATACGCAGTATTTT. The rearrangement joins TRBV28 to TRBJ2-3, with 7 bases identical to TRBD2. The CDR3 covers 14 residues. Trimming took 4 bases from V and 4 from J; bases not matched to a gene: 5. Per germline, CDR1 MDHEN and CDR2 SYDVKM.